These T cell receptor beta chains were read from a single sample in a study of blood T cell repertoires in COVID-19. Some clones are missing from TCRdb's copy, which holds only in-frame ones; the method was immunoSEQ multiplex PCR. Of 270,000 or so clones in the sample, roughly 85% were seen once. Sequences were obtained from peripheral blood. These receptors were taken from a woman aged 45-65 years who had recovered from COVID-19. The CDR3 runs from the conserved cysteine through the conserved F or W.

j_call,v_call,cdr3_aa
TRBJ2-3,TRBV15,CATSRDLERHTQYF
TRBJ1-6,TRBV9,CASSVESYRSYNSPLHF
TRBJ2-1,TRBV5-4,CASSLALAGTGNEQFF
TRBJ1-3,TRBV28,CASSLMLRSRNTIYF
TRBJ2-7,TRBV27,CASSSLQGKFLYEQYF
TRBJ2-7,TRBV2,CASSEAELAGGYEQYF
TRBJ2-6,TRBV27,CASSLYNRVGGANVLTF
TRBJ2-7,TRBV28,CASSLTSGISYEQYF
TRBJ2-2,TRBV11-3,CASSRTGTNTGELFF
TRBJ1-6,TRBV19,CASTPGQGVPYNSPLHF
TRBJ1-2,TRBV18,CASSPSRVISQSNYGYTF
TRBJ2-7,TRBV6-2/TRBV6-3,CASSKTGGPYEQYF
TRBJ1-4,TRBV28,CASSLWWGVGAEKLFF
TRBJ2-7,TRBV9,CASSVGRGGFSYEQYF
TRBJ1-3,TRBV4-1,CASSQGAARSYSGNTIYF
TRBJ1-2,TRBV28,CASSQGQDYGYTF
TRBJ2-7,TRBV5-1,CASSWDRNYEQYF
TRBJ1-1,TRBV6-2/TRBV6-3,CASSYPENTEAFF
TRBJ1-2,TRBV30,CAWSVGHRINYGYTF
TRBJ1-1,TRBV24-1,CATSDRDTEAFF
TRBJ2-3,TRBV20-1,CSPEIADTQYF
TRBJ2-3,TRBV28,CASSLGSVGFGTDTQYF
TRBJ2-6,TRBV12-3/TRBV12-4,CASRYSGANVLTF
TRBJ2-2,TRBV4-3,CASSQETVNTGELFF
TRBJ2-5,TRBV3-1/TRBV3-2,CASSQGTSGSQETQYF
TRBJ1-4,TRBV6-5,CASSSTGGSYEKLFF